Listed here are 4 T cell receptor beta chains from one sample, sequenced in a study of blood T cell repertoires in COVID-19 (dated by TCRdb to about 2020). Libraries were made using the immunoSEQ multiplex PCR assay. TCRdb's version of the immuneACCESS table is confined to in-frame rearrangements and falls short of the full clone set. An unresolved V gene accounts for under half of the shortfall where checked; the remainder is of unknown origin. Counted in this sample were about 360,000 clones; about 86% of them appeared once. The ten largest clones add up to under 8.5% of the sample. The sample consisted of peripheral blood. The receptor set was obtained from a woman between 55 and 75 years old with COVID-19, enrolled during active disease.

This chain connects TRBV12-5 to TRBJ2-3; D possibly corresponds to TRBD1 (5 bases). Trimming removed 2 bases at V and 3 bases at J, with 15 bases between. CDR3 length: 16 amino acids. Germline CDR1 and CDR2: LGHNT and FRNRAP. The CDR3 spells CASGLLIGKGTDTQYF. DNA for the CDR3: TGTGCTAGTGGTTTGCTCATAGGAAAGGGGACAGATACGCAGTATTTT.

This clone has a single count. This sequence joins TRBV19 and TRBJ2-7; TRBD2 is a possible D gene (5 bases). The germline V and J ends were trimmed by 3 bases and 7 bases, with 19 bases remaining between them. The germline CDR1 and CDR2 sequences are LNHDA and SQIVND (reference sequence). The CDR3 sequence is 15 residues long. CDR3 bases: TGTGCCAGTAGTATCGCGTGGAACCCAACGGGGGAGCAGTACTTC. Protein sequence: CASSIAWNPTGEQYF.

Here the CDR3 DNA reads TGTGCCAGCAGCGCGTCCCGGGACAGGGAAAGATACACCTTC. Amino acids: CASSASRDRERYTF. The chain joins TRBV5-4 to TRBJ1-2; 9 bases are shared with TRBD1. The V gene's germline CDR1 is SGHNT and CDR2 YYREEE (reference sequence). V shed 4 bases and J 11 bases; nucleotides not matched to a gene: 12. CDR3 size: 14 residues.

J is TRBJ2-7 and V is TRBV7-9; maybe TRBD2 (5 bases). The CDR3 covers 14 residues. CDR1 is SEHNR and CDR2 is FQNEAQ in the germline V gene (reference sequence). Trimming stripped 5 bases from V and 4 bases from J, with 15 bases between. DNA for the CDR3: TGTGCCAGCAGCCCCACATACCCGGGATACGAGCAGTACTTC. This codes for CASSPTYPGYEQYF.